Shown below are 11 T cell receptor beta chains from a single sample sequenced in a study of T cell responses to AZD1222 COVID-19 vaccine (dated by TCRdb to the early 2020s). Library generation was performed with the immunoSEQ multiplex PCR assay. Here the immuneACCESS table is served through TCRdb, limited to in-frame sequences with V and J called. Missing clones are a known gap in these copies; in checked studies unresolved V genes cover under half, and the rest lacks a known reason. Across this sample there are about 170,000 clones, with around 85% seen only once. 0.85% to 1.1% of the sample lies in the top ten. This specimen's time point label, per the study, means: about 28 days (+/-7) after the second vaccine dose. Material: peripheral blood, obtained 28 days after the second AZD1222 dose. The receptors were sampled from an adult who received the AZD1222 COVID-19 vaccine.

The chain recombines TRBV6-5 with TRBJ1-6; the D is unclear. The CDR3 sequence is 14 residues long. Germline-derived CDR1 and CDR2 are MNHEY and SVGAGI. Deletions cut 6 bases from V and 9 bases from J, with 15 bases between. The CDR3 region has the DNA TGTGCCAGCAGCTTAAGGGTAATGAGTTCACCCCTCCACTTT. Encoded protein: CASSLRVMSSPLHF.

This chain links TRBV4-1 with TRBJ1-6, with no clear D. Germline assignment: CDR1 MGHRA and CDR2 YSYEKL. The CDR3 is made up of 13 amino acids. Between the trimmed V and J ends, which lost 2 bases and 9 bases, there was a span of 8 bases. CDR3 amino acids: CASSQPLGSPLHF. Written as DNA, the CDR3 is TGCGCCAGCAGCCAACCCTTAGGTTCACCCCTCCACTTT.

A few counts support this clone. V gene TRBV4-2 combines with J gene TRBJ1-2, with no clear D. The CDR3 extends over 13 amino acids. V lost 0 bases, J lost 8 bases, and 10 bases lay in between. Per germline, CDR1 LGHNA and CDR2 YNFKEQ. This CDR3 reads CASSQDSGEGYTF. Here the CDR3 DNA reads TGTGCCAGCAGCCAAGATTCCGGGGAGGGCTACACCTTC.

This clone was observed once. The chain links TRBV6-5 to TRBJ1-5; D ambiguous. CDR3 length equals 15 residues. Per the germline V gene, CDR1 is MNHEY and CDR2 is SVGAGI. V dropped 0 bases and J dropped 7 bases, with 13 bases sitting between them. CDR3 DNA: TGTGCCAGCAGTTACTCTAAGGGAGGAGGGCAGCCCCAGCATTTT. It translates to CASSYSKGGGQPQHF.

The chain uses TRBV6-2 or TRBV6-3 and TRBJ2-1; the D gene is possibly TRBD2 (5 bases). Trimming removed 5 bases from V and 0 bases from J, with 5 bases in between. This CDR3 contains 13 residues. Germline loops: CDR1 MNHEY, CDR2 SVGEGT. Here the CDR3 DNA reads TGTGCCAGCAGTCGGGACTCCTACAATGAGCAGTTCTTC. Translating it yields CASSRDSYNEQFF.

The gene calls are TRBV7-9 and TRBJ2-7, with TRBD2 as a possible D gene (5 bases). Germline CDR1 reads SEHNR; CDR2 reads FQNEAQ (reference sequence). CDR3 size: 13 residues. V was pared by 4 bases and J by 4 bases, with 11 bases between. The CDR3 protein is CASSSGLAYEQYF. As DNA, the CDR3 is TGTGCCAGCAGCTCCGGGCTAGCTTACGAGCAGTACTTC.

The V gene is TRBV19, the J gene TRBJ1-2; 10 positions match TRBD1. J lost 3 bases, V lost 5 bases, and 9 bases had no gene match. The germline V gene encodes CDR1 LNHDA and CDR2 SQIVND (reference sequence). This CDR3 has 16 residues. DNA for the CDR3: TGTGCCAGTAGTTCAATAGGACAGGGGGTCGACTATGGCTACACCTTC. Its protein product is CASSSIGQGVDYGYTF.

This clone was picked up one time. The rearrangement joins TRBV5-1 to TRBJ1-2; D might be TRBD1 (5 bases). The V gene lost 3 bases and the J gene lost 8 bases, with 17 bases spanning the gap. The CDR3 has 14 residues. The germline V gene encodes CDR1 SGHRS and CDR2 YFSETQ. Here the CDR3 reads CASSSGLPGEGYTF. DNA for the CDR3: TGCGCCAGCAGCTCGGGACTTCCCGGGGAAGGCTACACCTTC.

The chain has TRBV5-1 and TRBJ2-7, with 7 nucleotides matching TRBD1. The V and J ends lost 0 bases and 5 bases, in that order; junction bases with no gene match: 5. CDR3 length: 14 residues. Germline-derived CDR1 and CDR2 are SGHRS and YFSETQ. CDR3 coding DNA: TGCGCCAGCAGCTTGGAGACAGGGAATAACGAGCAGTACTTC. As protein: CASSLETGNNEQYF.

The CDR3 sequence: CASSAGTATEAFF. Here the CDR3 DNA reads TGTGCCAGCAGCGCGGGGACAGCCACTGAAGCTTTCTTT. This chain links TRBV5-5 with TRBJ1-1; 7 nucleotides align to TRBD1. Germline loops: CDR1 SGHKS, CDR2 YYEKEE (reference sequence). This CDR3 region has 13 residues. Losses at the gene ends were 4 bases for V and 4 bases for J; bases not matched to a gene: 4.

The chain employs TRBV18 and TRBJ2-7, with TRBD1 matching over 9 bases. This CDR3 contains 14 residues. The ends lost 4 bases at V and 2 bases at J; junction bases unmatched: 3. CDR1 and CDR2 from the germline V gene are KGHSH and LQKENI. The CDR3 is CASSHRDRAYEQYF. The CDR3 bases are TGTGCCAGCTCACACCGGGACAGGGCCTACGAGCAGTACTTC.